One sample yielded the 25 T cell receptor beta chains listed below, sequenced in a study of cytomegalovirus exposure and HLA in healthy donors. In the PCR, 60 Vbeta and 13 Jbeta primers were used. The method was immunoSEQ multiplex PCR; TCRdb's version includes in-frame clones alone and lacks a portion of them. This table holds under 150,000 clones. Material: PBMCs. These receptors were collected from a woman aged 60-70 years in good health and CMV-seronegative.

The chain couples TRBV28 to TRBJ2-1; D gene ambiguous. The CDR3 spans 14 residues. V lost 7 bases and J 6 bases, leaving 16 bases between the germline ends. Germline V gene sequence: CDR1 MDHEN, CDR2 SYDVKM. The CDR3 DNA sequence: TGTGCCAGCAATCCCCGGGTGGCTTTCAATGAGCAGTTCTTC. Encoded protein: CASNPRVAFNEQFF.

This chain links TRBV15 with TRBJ1-4; D is perhaps TRBD1 (5 bases). Germline values: CDR1 LNHNV, CDR2 YYDKDF (reference sequence). CDR3 length: 18 residues. V was shortened by 2 bases and J by 0 bases, with 16 bases between the two germline ends. Here the CDR3 reads CATSRTPTGPATNEKLFF. The CDR3 coding sequence is TGTGCCACCAGCAGAACTCCCACAGGTCCTGCAACTAATGAAAAACTGTTTTTT.

This chain connects TRBV5-1 to TRBJ1-6; TRBD1 agrees at 8 bases. Germline assignment: CDR1 SGHRS and CDR2 YFSETQ. This CDR3 spans 14 amino acids. The J segment lost 9 bases and the V segment lost 0 bases, leaving 2 bases of the junction unmatched. The CDR3 sequence is CASSLGQGSSPLHF. The CDR3 nucleotides are TGCGCCAGCAGCTTGGGACAGGGGAGTTCACCCCTCCACTTT.

CDR3 sequence: CASSVQGANTGELFF. For the CDR3, the DNA is TGTGCCAGCAGTGTTCAGGGGGCGAACACCGGGGAGCTGTTTTTT. The V gene is TRBV2, the J gene TRBJ2-2; the match to TRBD1 covers 7 bases. Germline V CDR1 and CDR2: SNHLY, FYNNEI. This CDR3 has 15 residues. Unmatched junction bases numbered 2, after V lost 4 bases and J lost 0 bases.

The chain recombines TRBV6-5 with TRBJ2-7; 9 positions match TRBD2. V shed 6 bases, J shed 0 bases, and the junction held 6 bases outside the gene matches. The germline V gene has CDR1 MNHEY and CDR2 SVGAGI. This CDR3 spans 15 amino acids. The CDR3 nucleotides read TGTGCCAGCAGCCTAAGCGGGGGGAGCTCCTACGAGCAGTACTTC. Its translation is CASSLSGGSSYEQYF.

The chain has TRBV6-5 and TRBJ1-2; the match to TRBD1 covers 7 bases. CDR3 length: 11 residues. Losses at the gene ends were 8 bases for V and 8 bases for J; bases not matched to a gene: 5. In germline, CDR1 is MNHEY, CDR2 SVGAGI. The CDR3 DNA follows: TGTGCCAGCGGAACAGGGGCCGGCTACACCTTC. Its translation is CASGTGAGYTF.

The chain uses TRBV27 and TRBJ2-7; 11 bases agree with TRBD2. The length of the CDR3 is 15 residues. Germline V gene lookup returns CDR1 MNHEY and CDR2 SMNVEV (reference sequence). The ends lost 5 bases at V and 2 bases at J; junction bases unmatched: 5. The CDR3, as DNA: TGTGCCAGCAGTGCTAGCGGGGGGACCACCTACGAGCAGTACTTC. Its translation is CASSASGGTTYEQYF.

The rearrangement uses TRBV2 and TRBJ2-2, with D unresolved. The germline V gene encodes CDR1 SNHLY and CDR2 FYNNEI. The CDR3 has 13 residues. V dropped 2 bases and J dropped 4 bases, with 5 bases sitting between them. CDR3 DNA: TGTGCCAGCAGTGAAATCTTCACCGGGGAGCTGTTTTTT. This gives the protein CASSEIFTGELFF.

V and J are TRBV6-5 and TRBJ1-1; no clear D gene. There are 14 residues in the CDR3. Trimming shortened V by 7 bases and J by 1 base, and 13 bases separated the two germline ends. In germline, CDR1 is MNHEY, CDR2 SVGAGI. CDR3 nucleotides: TGTGCCAGCATCTCGGACGGGAAGAACACTGAAGCTTTCTTT. Protein sequence: CASISDGKNTEAFF.

This chain connects TRBV9 to TRBJ2-5; 10 bases agree with TRBD1. Germline V CDR1 and CDR2: SGDLS, YYNGEE. The trim removed 0 bases at V and 5 bases at J, leaving 7 bases unmatched. The CDR3 has 16 amino acids. CDR3 nucleotides: TGTGCCAGCAGCGTAGGTGGACAGGGGGGGAGGGAGACCCAGTACTTC. Amino acids: CASSVGGQGGRETQYF.

The V gene is TRBV19, the J gene TRBJ2-1; D may be TRBD1 (5 bases). Trimming took 5 bases from V and 8 from J, leaving 22 bases between them. The V gene's germline CDR1 is LNHDA and CDR2 SQIVND (reference sequence). The CDR3 consists of 16 residues. In DNA form, the CDR3 reads TGTGCCAGTAGTTCCCGACAGTCGAGAGCTACCCATGAGCAGTTCTTC. Translation gives CASSSRQSRATHEQFF.

This chain links TRBV19 with TRBJ1-1; no reliable D call. Germline V lookup: CDR1 LNHDA, CDR2 SQIVND (reference sequence). Trimming cost V 1 base and J 10 bases, with 10 bases left between them. CDR3 length: 12 amino acids. Here the CDR3 reads CASSIGGRLAFF. As DNA, the CDR3 is TGTGCCAGTAGTATAGGTGGCCGTTTAGCTTTCTTT.

This sequence joins TRBV9 and TRBJ2-3, with D hard to call. The germline CDR1 and CDR2 sequences are SGDLS and YYNGEE. Trimming shortened V by 3 bases and J by 0 bases, and 11 bases separated the two germline ends. This CDR3 comprises 15 residues. The DNA for the CDR3 is TGTGCCAGCAGCGAAAGGCCGACTAGCACAGATACGCAGTATTTT. Translating gives CASSERPTSTDTQYF.

The gene calls are TRBV28 and TRBJ2-2; 7 bases align to TRBD1. The CDR3 contains 16 residues. Germline CDR1 MDHEN, CDR2 SYDVKM. The V segment lost 5 bases and the J segment 0 bases; nucleotides outside the gene matches: 6. The CDR3 reads CASSLPGTANTGELFF. The CDR3 nucleotides read TGTGCCAGCAGTCTCCCCGGGACAGCGAACACCGGGGAGCTGTTTTTT.

The chain employs TRBV2 and TRBJ2-7; 9 bases agree with TRBD1. V lost 10 bases, J lost 4 bases, and 11 bases stayed unmatched. The CDR3 is 14 amino acids. Germline CDR1 reads SNHLY; CDR2 reads FYNNEI. The CDR3 nucleotides read TGTGCCACCCAAAGGGGACAGGGTCAGTACGAGCAGTACTTC. It is translated as CATQRGQGQYEQYF.

The gene calls are TRBV18 and TRBJ1-2, with unresolved D. The CDR3 loop spans 14 amino acids. V was shortened by 3 bases and J by 4 bases, with 12 bases between the two germline ends. Germline-derived CDR1 and CDR2 are KGHSH and LQKENI. CDR3 sequence reads: CASSPRPEGYGYTF. CDR3 in DNA: TGTGCCAGCTCACCGAGACCGGAGGGCTATGGCTACACCTTC.

J is TRBJ1-5 and V is TRBV7-9; no definite D call. CDR1 is SEHNR and CDR2 is FQNEAQ in the germline V gene (reference sequence). This CDR3 contains 12 residues. V was clipped by 3 bases and J by 7 bases, with 7 bases between them. The CDR3 coding sequence is TGTGCCAGCAGCTTCTTCGAGCAGCCCCAGCATTTT. This gives the protein CASSFFEQPQHF.

The chain couples TRBV4-1 to TRBJ1-3; possibly TRBD1 for D (5 bases). CDR3 length: 18 amino acids. The ends were cut back, 1 base at V and 3 bases at J, with 19 bases in the middle. Germline CDR1 MGHRA, CDR2 YSYEKL. The chain's CDR3 is CASSQVTAGASFGNTIYF. CDR3 bases: TGCGCCAGCAGCCAAGTTACCGCTGGGGCCTCTTTTGGAAACACCATATATTTT.

The chain is built from TRBV28 and TRBJ1-1, with D hard to call. The CDR3 is 11 residues long. V was pared by 3 bases and J by 8 bases, with 7 bases between. Germline loops: CDR1 MDHEN, CDR2 SYDVKM. The CDR3 region is CASSFRVEAFF. In DNA form, the CDR3 reads TGTGCCAGCAGTTTCCGGGTCGAAGCTTTCTTT.

CDR3 protein: CASSEGTRTEQFF. The CDR3 DNA sequence: TGTGCCAGCAGTGAAGGGACTAGAACTGAGCAGTTCTTC. This chain joins TRBV6-1 and TRBJ2-1; 7 positions agree with TRBD2. Germline lookup yields CDR1 MNHNS and CDR2 SASEGT. The trim removed 1 base at V and 9 bases at J, leaving 3 bases unmatched. The CDR3 length is 13 residues.

The CDR3 loop reads CASSTTGGPETQYF. The CDR3 coding sequence is TGTGCCAGCAGCACGACAGGGGGCCCAGAGACCCAGTACTTC. The chain combines TRBV7-3 with TRBJ2-5, with TRBD1 identical over 10 bases. The CDR3 contains 14 residues. Trimming removed 5 bases from V and 4 bases from J; junction bases left unmatched: 4. Per germline, CDR1 SGHTA and CDR2 FQGTGA.

The rearrangement uses TRBV5-1 and TRBJ2-5; 9 bases are shared with TRBD1. V lost 3 bases to trimming and J lost 5 bases; unmatched junction nucleotides: 5. CDR1 and CDR2 (germline): SGHRS, YFSETQ. The CDR3 has 14 amino acids. The DNA for the CDR3 is TGCGCCAGCAGCTCTGGACAGGGGTATGAGACCCAGTACTTC. Protein: CASSSGQGYETQYF.

The gene calls are TRBV28 and TRBJ2-3; 8 nucleotides match TRBD1. The junction had 6 bases not matched to a gene; V was cut back by 5 bases and J by 2 bases. Germline lookup yields CDR1 MDHEN and CDR2 SYDVKM. The CDR3 totals 15 residues. CDR3 in DNA: TGTGCCAGCAGTGACGGACAGGGCGTCACAGATACGCAGTATTTT. The encoded protein is CASSDGQGVTDTQYF.

The gene calls are TRBV27 and TRBJ1-4; tentative D call: TRBD1 (5 bases). CDR1 is MNHEY, CDR2 SMNVEV, per germline (reference sequence). The CDR3 has 14 residues. V lost 7 bases to trimming and J lost 8 bases, with 17 bases between them. CDR3 sequence (DNA): TGTGCCAGCAAATTTGGGCAGGGTGGGGAAAAACTGTTTTTT. It encodes CASKFGQGGEKLFF.

The chain joins TRBV4-1 to TRBJ2-7; the match to TRBD2 covers 11 bases. Germline V gives CDR1 MGHRA, CDR2 YSYEKL. The CDR3 contains 16 residues. V was pared by 0 bases and J by 3 bases, with 4 bases of the junction left unmatched. CDR3 coding DNA: TGCGCCAGCAGCCAAGAAGGACTAGCGGGCTTCTACGAGCAGTACTTC. This encodes CASSQEGLAGFYEQYF.